These 11 T cell receptor beta chains originate from one sample sequenced in a study of cytomegalovirus exposure and HLA in healthy donors (dated 2017 in TCRdb). The library relied on the immunoSEQ multiplex PCR assay. A mixture of 60 forward primers for TCR Vbeta segments and 13 reverse primers for TCR Jbeta segments was used in the multiplex PCR. The immuneACCESS repertoire file appears here via TCRdb, limited to in-frame rearrangements. These files lack a portion of the clones; in checked studies, under half of the deficit traces to unresolved V genes, and the cause of the others is not known. The sample table contains about 100,000 clones; only one count was recorded for 79% of them. In total, the top ten clones hold 4.1% of the sample. The sample comprised PBMCs. These receptors were taken from a female donor in good health and CMV-seropositive.

This sequence joins TRBV27 and TRBJ2-7; weak D call: TRBD1 (6 bases). V lost 2 bases and J lost 1, with 15 bases in between. Looked up from germline, CDR1 is MNHEY and CDR2 is SMNVEV (reference sequence). The CDR3 contains 16 residues. The CDR3 loop is CASSLTPWTVSYEQYF. CDR3 nucleotides: TGTGCCAGCAGTTTAACCCCGTGGACAGTATCCTACGAGCAGTACTTC.

The rearrangement links TRBV13 to TRBJ1-2, with 10 positions matching TRBD1. V lost 5 bases to trimming and J lost 4 bases; unmatched junction nucleotides: 7. The germline V gene has CDR1 PRHDT and CDR2 FYEKMQ (reference sequence). This CDR3 is built from 15 residues. This chain's CDR3 is CASSARQGAIYGYTF. In DNA, the CDR3 is TGTGCCAGCAGCGCCCGACAGGGGGCGATCTATGGCTACACCTTC.

The rearrangement links TRBV19 to TRBJ2-1, with D tentatively TRBD2 (6 bases). The V and J ends lost 3 bases and 2 bases respectively, with 11 bases between them. CDR1 is LNHDA, CDR2 SQIVND, per germline (reference sequence). There are 15 residues in the CDR3. The DNA for the CDR3 is TGTGCCAGTAGTATCGGTAGCGGACCCTACAATGAGCAGTTCTTC. As protein: CASSIGSGPYNEQFF.

This clone was seen more than once but under ten times. The chain has TRBV6-1 and TRBJ2-5; 7 nucleotides agree with TRBD2. With 2 bases clipped from V and 2 bases from J, the junction kept 5 bases outside the gene matches. This CDR3 has 15 residues. Germline lookup yields CDR1 MNHNS and CDR2 SASEGT. CDR3: CASSESPAGQETQYF. For the CDR3, the DNA is TGTGCCAGCAGTGAATCGCCAGCGGGACAAGAGACCCAGTACTTC.

The table lists this clone with a few counts. A read error may produce the germline difference seen at one junction end. The genes are TRBV19 and TRBJ1-1; 7 positions agree with TRBD1. The CDR3 covers 12 residues. Germline CDR1 and CDR2: LNHDA and SQIVND (reference sequence). CDR3 residues: CASSTAPGQASF. Written as DNA, the CDR3 is TGTGCCAGTAGTACTGCACCCGGACAGGCCTCGTTC.

This clone occurred once. This chain uses TRBV18 with TRBJ1-4; the match to TRBD1 covers 10 bases. CDR3 length equals 17 residues. Germline V gene sequence: CDR1 KGHSH, CDR2 LQKENI. The V segment lost 3 bases and the J segment 0 bases; nucleotides outside the gene matches: 4. The CDR3 region has the DNA TGTGCCAGCTCACCGGGACAGGGGCTCGCAACTAATGAAAAACTGTTTTTT. Amino acids: CASSPGQGLATNEKLFF. The variable domain in full, with the rest retrieved from reference TRBV18 and TRBJ1-4, is NAGVMQNPRHLVRRRGQEARLRCSPMKGHSHVYWYRQLPEEGLKFMVYLQKENIIDESGMPKERFSAEFPKEGPSILRIQQVVRGDSAAYFCASSPGQGLATNEKLFFGSGTQLSVL.

The chain links TRBV6-6 to TRBJ2-7; D ambiguous. The CDR3 contains 14 residues. V was cut by 0 bases and J by 2 bases, with 8 bases left in between. Germline V gives CDR1 MNHNY, CDR2 SVGAGI (reference sequence). Written as DNA, the CDR3 is TGTGCCAGCAGTTACTCCTGGCAAACCTACGAGCAGTACTTC. This codes for CASSYSWQTYEQYF.

V is TRBV2 and J is TRBJ1-1; D is unresolved. Trimming took off 6 bases at V and 7 bases at J, with 12 bases between the two ends. The CDR3 is 12 residues long. The germline V gene encodes CDR1 SNHLY and CDR2 FYNNEI. CDR3 amino acids: CASREAVREAFF. The DNA for the CDR3 is TGTGCCAGCAGAGAGGCAGTGCGTGAAGCTTTCTTT.

This chain connects TRBV27 to TRBJ2-7, with TRBD1 matching over 7 bases. The CDR3 has 15 residues. V gave up 5 bases and J gave up 3 bases; unmatched junction bases: 10. Germline assignment: CDR1 MNHEY and CDR2 SMNVEV (reference sequence). This CDR3 is CASSPAFGTVYEQYF. DNA for the CDR3: TGTGCCAGCAGTCCAGCCTTTGGGACAGTCTACGAGCAGTACTTC.

The rearrangement links TRBV7-2 to TRBJ1-1; 9 bases agree with TRBD1. The CDR3 is 11 amino acids. Per the germline V gene, CDR1 is SGHTA and CDR2 is FQGNSA. V shed 5 bases, J shed 10 bases, and the junction held 2 bases outside the gene matches. The CDR3 protein is CASSATGGAFF. CDR3 nucleotide sequence: TGTGCCAGCAGCGCGACAGGGGGAGCTTTCTTT. Full variable domain (remainder filled in from reference TRBV7-2 and TRBJ1-1): GAGVSQSPSNKVTEKGKDVELRCDPISGHTALYWYRQSLGQGLEFLIYFQGNSAPDKSGLPSDRFSAERTGGSVSTLTIQRTQQEDSAVYLCASSATGGAFFGQGTRLTVV.

The genes are TRBV5-5 and TRBJ2-7; maybe TRBD2 (6 bases). Per the germline V gene, CDR1 is SGHKS and CDR2 is YYEKEE (reference sequence). This CDR3 has 15 amino acids. Trimming took 3 bases from V and 2 from J, leaving 15 bases between them. In nucleotides, the CDR3 is TGTGCCAGCAGCTCCCTTGGGGAGGCCCCCTACGAGCAGTACTTC. Its protein product is CASSSLGEAPYEQYF.